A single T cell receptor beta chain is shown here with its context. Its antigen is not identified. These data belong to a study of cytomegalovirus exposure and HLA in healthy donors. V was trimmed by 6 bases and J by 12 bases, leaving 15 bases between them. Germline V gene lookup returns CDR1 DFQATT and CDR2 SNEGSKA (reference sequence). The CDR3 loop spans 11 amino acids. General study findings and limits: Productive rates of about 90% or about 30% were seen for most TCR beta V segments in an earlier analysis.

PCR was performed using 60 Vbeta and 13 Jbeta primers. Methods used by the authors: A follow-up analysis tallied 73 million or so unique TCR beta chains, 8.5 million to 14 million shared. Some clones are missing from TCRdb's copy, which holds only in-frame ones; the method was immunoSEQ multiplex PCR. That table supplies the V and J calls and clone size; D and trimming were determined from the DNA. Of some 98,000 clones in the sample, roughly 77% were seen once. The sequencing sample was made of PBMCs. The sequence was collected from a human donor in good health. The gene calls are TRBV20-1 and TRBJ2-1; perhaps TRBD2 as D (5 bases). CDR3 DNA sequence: TGCAGTGCCCGGCTTACCGGAGGGCAGTTCTTC. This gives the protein CSARLTGGQFF.